This is a list of T cell receptor beta chains from one sample in a study of blood T cell repertoires in COVID-19. Generated by immunoSEQ multiplex PCR, the TCRdb table keeps only in-frame clones and is missing some. The table has about 180,000 clones, 70% to 80% seen once. Sequenced: PBMCs or T cells enriched from blood (not recorded which). All receptors derive from a woman aged 45-65 years who had recovered from COVID-19. The CDR3 runs from the conserved cysteine through the conserved F or W. Each record gives: clone size, CDR3 length, D gene, J gene, V gene, CDR3 DNA, CDR3 protein. D genes are given only for firm matches. Some rows have no size entry. The others give once, few or many, or a class for an expanded clone.

abundance: NA; len: 16; d_gene: TRBD1; j_gene: TRBJ2-1; v_gene: TRBV14; CDR3nt: TGTGCCAGCAGCCAAGATGTCGGGACAGCCTACAATGAGCAGTTCTTC; CDR3aa: CASSQDVGTAYNEQFF
abundance: once; len: 12; d_gene: TRBD2; j_gene: TRBJ2-2; v_gene: TRBV27; CDR3nt: TGTGCCAGCAGACTAGCGGGAGGGTCGCTGTTTTTT; CDR3aa: CASRLAGGSLFF
abundance: NA; len: 14; d_gene: TRBD2; j_gene: TRBJ2-1; v_gene: TRBV7-9; CDR3nt: TGTGCCAGCGGCGCCGGGACTAGAGGAAATGAGCAGTTCTTC; CDR3aa: CASGAGTRGNEQFF
abundance: NA; len: 17; d_gene: TRBD1; j_gene: TRBJ1-1; v_gene: TRBV18; CDR3nt: TGTGCCAGCTCACCAAAAAACCGTGGGCAGGGGGCCGCTGAAGCTTTCTTT; CDR3aa: CASSPKNRGQGAAEAFF
abundance: NA; len: 12; d_gene: NA; j_gene: TRBJ2-1; v_gene: TRBV5-4; CDR3nt: TGTGCCAGCAGCTCGGCGGGAAATGAGCAGTTCTTC; CDR3aa: CASSSAGNEQFF
abundance: NA; len: 15; d_gene: TRBD1; j_gene: TRBJ1-1; v_gene: TRBV5-1; CDR3nt: TGCGCCAGCAGAACCGGGACAGGGATGAACACTGAAGCTTTCTTT; CDR3aa: CASRTGTGMNTEAFF
abundance: NA; len: 16; d_gene: NA; j_gene: TRBJ2-1; v_gene: TRBV21-1; CDR3nt: TGTGCCAGCAGCAAAGCTAGCGGGAGGGCCTCCAATGAGCAGTTCTTC; CDR3aa: CASSKASGRASNEQFF
abundance: NA; len: 13; d_gene: NA; j_gene: TRBJ2-2; v_gene: TRBV5-1; CDR3nt: TGCGCCAGCAGGCCGGGGGAGTCCGGGGAGCTGTTTTTT; CDR3aa: CASRPGESGELFF
abundance: NA; len: 13; d_gene: NA; j_gene: TRBJ2-2; v_gene: TRBV12-3/TRBV12-4; CDR3nt: TGTGCCAGCAGGAGGGGGTGGCCCGGGGAGCTGTTTTTT; CDR3aa: CASRRGWPGELFF
abundance: NA; len: 19; d_gene: TRBD1; j_gene: TRBJ1-1; v_gene: TRBV15; CDR3nt: TGTGCCACCAGCCAAGGAAAGTGGACAGGGAAGTTTGCTCGGACTGAAGCTTTCTTT; CDR3aa: CATSQGKWTGKFARTEAFF
abundance: NA; len: 17; d_gene: TRBD2; j_gene: TRBJ2-1; v_gene: TRBV19; CDR3nt: TGTGCCAGTAGTATAGCTAGGGGACTAGCGGGAGTTAGTGAGCAGTTCTTC; CDR3aa: CASSIARGLAGVSEQFF